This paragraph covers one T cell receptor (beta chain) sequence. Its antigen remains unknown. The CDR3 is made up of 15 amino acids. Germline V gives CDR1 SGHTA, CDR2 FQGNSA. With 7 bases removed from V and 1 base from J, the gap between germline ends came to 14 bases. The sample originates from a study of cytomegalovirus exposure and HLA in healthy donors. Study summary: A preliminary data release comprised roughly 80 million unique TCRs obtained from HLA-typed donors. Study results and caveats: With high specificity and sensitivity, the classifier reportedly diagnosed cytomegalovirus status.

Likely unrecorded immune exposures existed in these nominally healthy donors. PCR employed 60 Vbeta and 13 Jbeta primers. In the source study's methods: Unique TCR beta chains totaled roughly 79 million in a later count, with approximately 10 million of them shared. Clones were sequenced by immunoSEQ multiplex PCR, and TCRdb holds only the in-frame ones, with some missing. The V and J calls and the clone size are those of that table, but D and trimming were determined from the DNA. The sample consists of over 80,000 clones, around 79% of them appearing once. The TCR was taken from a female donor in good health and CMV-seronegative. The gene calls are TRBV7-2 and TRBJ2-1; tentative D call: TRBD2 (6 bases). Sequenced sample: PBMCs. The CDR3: CASTPLAGSYNEQFF. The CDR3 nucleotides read TGTGCCAGCACCCCCCTGGCGGGATCCTACAATGAGCAGTTCTTC.